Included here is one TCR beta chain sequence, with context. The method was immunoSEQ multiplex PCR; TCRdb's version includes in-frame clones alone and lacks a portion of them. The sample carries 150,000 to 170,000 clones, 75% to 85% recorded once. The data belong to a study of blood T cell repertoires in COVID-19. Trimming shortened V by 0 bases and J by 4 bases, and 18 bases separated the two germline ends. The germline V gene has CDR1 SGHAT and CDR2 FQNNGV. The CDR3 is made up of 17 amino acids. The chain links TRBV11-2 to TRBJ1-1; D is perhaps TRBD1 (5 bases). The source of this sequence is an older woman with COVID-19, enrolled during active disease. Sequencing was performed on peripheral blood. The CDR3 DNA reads TGTGCCAGCAGCTTAGAGCGACTGCAGGGTAAGCTCACTGAAGCTTTCTTT. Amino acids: CASSLERLQGKLTEAFF.